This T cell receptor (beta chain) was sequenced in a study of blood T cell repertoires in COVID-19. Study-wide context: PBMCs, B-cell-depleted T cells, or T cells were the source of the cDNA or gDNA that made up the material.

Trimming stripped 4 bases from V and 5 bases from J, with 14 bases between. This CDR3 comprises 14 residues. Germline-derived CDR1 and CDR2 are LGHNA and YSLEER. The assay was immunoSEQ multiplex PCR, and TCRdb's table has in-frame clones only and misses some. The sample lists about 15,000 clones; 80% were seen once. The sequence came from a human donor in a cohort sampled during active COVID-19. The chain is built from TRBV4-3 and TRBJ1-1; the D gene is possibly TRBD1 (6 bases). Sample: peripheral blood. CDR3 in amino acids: CASSPDAGDTEAFF. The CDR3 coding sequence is TGCGCCAGCAGCCCCGACGCAGGGGATACTGAAGCTTTCTTT.